This T cell receptor (beta chain) was identified in a study of blood T cell repertoires in COVID-19. In its sample, this clone was seen a few times. Participants had their cohort set by participant-reported clinical history. The CDR3 length is 15 residues. The V gene lost 2 bases and the J gene lost 3 bases, with 14 bases spanning the gap. Germline values: CDR1 SGHKS, CDR2 YYEKEE (reference sequence). Using immunoSEQ multiplex PCR, the repertoire was profiled, and TCRdb retains in-frame clones only, with some absent. Of 200,000 or so clones listed, over 70% are singletons. The rearrangement uses TRBV5-5 and TRBJ1-1; D gene unclear. Sequencing was carried out using PBMCs or T cells enriched from blood (not recorded which). The sequence was obtained from a woman in her twenties or thirties who had been exposed to COVID-19. The CDR3 DNA follows: TGTGCCAGCAGCTTACGGTCTACAGACCACACTGAAGCTTTCTTT. Protein sequence: CASSLRSTDHTEAFF. The variable domain in full, with the rest retrieved from reference TRBV5-5 and TRBJ1-1, is DAGVTQSPTHLIKTRGQQVTLRCSPISGHKSVSWYQQVLGQGPQFIFQYYEKEERGRGNFPDRFSARQFPNYSSELNVNALLLGDSALYLCASSLRSTDHTEAFFGQGTRLTVV.